This TCR beta chain derives from a study of Ad26.COV2.S vaccination and SARS-CoV-2 variants. Looking at the study overall: Ad26.COV2.S given intramuscularly, once or twice 56 days apart.

The table came from immunoSEQ multiplex PCR; TCRdb's copy has only in-frame clones and leaves some out. The sample contains around 300,000 clones, roughly 88% of which appear only once. Sample treatment: approximately 18 received Ad26.COV2.S at low or high dose, single or two shots; 5 received placebo; per-sample allocation not given. On day 63 after the first injection, vaccine and placebo recipients gave samples. Concerning this clone: Its specificity is not known.

Points from the study as a whole: CD8+ and CD4+ T cells specific for spike reportedly responded with substantial breadth after vaccination. Higher spike-specific TCR breadth was found in vaccine recipients than in placebo recipients. An underestimation of total T cell responses may have resulted from the TCR breadth and depth analyses.

Trimming took 2 bases from V and 6 from J; bases not matched to a gene: 5. CDR3 length equals 15 residues. Germline V lookup: CDR1 MGHDK, CDR2 SYGVNS. The receptor was isolated from a person between 18 and 60 years old who received the Ad26.COV2.S COVID-19 vaccine or a placebo. The input for sequencing was peripheral blood, taken in a trial of Ad26.COV2.S vaccine versus placebo. V usage is TRBV25-1 and J usage is TRBJ2-1; 9 positions agree with TRBD1. CDR3 DNA sequence: TGTGCCAGCAGTGAAAACAGGGGGCGAATCAATGAGCAGTTCTTC. Amino acids: CASSENRGRINEQFF. The full variable domain, completed using reference TRBV25-1 and TRBJ2-1, is EADIYQTPRYLVIGTGKKITLECSQTMGHDKMYWYQQDPGMELHLIHYSYGVNSTEKGDLSSESTVSRIRTEHFPLTLESARPSHTSQYLCASSENRGRINEQFFGPGTRLTVL.